This T cell receptor (beta chain) was sequenced for a study of blood T cell repertoires in COVID-19. Study overall: Samples came from the United States, Italy and Spain, spanning acute and convalescent COVID-19. T cells, B-cell-depleted T cells, or PBMCs provided the cDNA or gDNA that served as material.

This clone was counted between two and nine times. Individuals aged about 18 to 90 years were recruited from roughly 22 US areas. Each participant's cohort was designated according to participant-reported clinical history. Here immunoSEQ multiplex PCR was the method, and the copy in TCRdb shows in-frame clones only, minus some. The table has 250,000 or so clones, around nine tenths seen once. Germline V gene data show CDR1 as MDHEN and CDR2 as SYDVKM. The ends lost 9 bases at V and 7 bases at J; junction bases unmatched: 11. The CDR3 length is 14 residues. Sequenced input: PBMCs or T cells enriched from blood (not recorded which). The rearrangement uses TRBV28 and TRBJ2-1; 8 positions agree with TRBD2. The receptor's source is a woman aged 45-65 years who had recovered from COVID-19. The CDR3 reads CARIIAGNVNEQFF. The DNA of the CDR3 is TGTGCCAGAATAATAGCGGGAAATGTGAATGAGCAGTTCTTC. The full variable domain, in which reference TRBV28 and TRBJ2-1 provide the parts outside the CDR3, is DVKVTQSSRYLVKRTGEKVFLECVQDMDHENMFWYRQDPGLGLRLIYFSYDVKMKEKGDIPEGYSVSREKKERFSLILESASTNQTSMYLCARIIAGNVNEQFFGPGTRLTVL.